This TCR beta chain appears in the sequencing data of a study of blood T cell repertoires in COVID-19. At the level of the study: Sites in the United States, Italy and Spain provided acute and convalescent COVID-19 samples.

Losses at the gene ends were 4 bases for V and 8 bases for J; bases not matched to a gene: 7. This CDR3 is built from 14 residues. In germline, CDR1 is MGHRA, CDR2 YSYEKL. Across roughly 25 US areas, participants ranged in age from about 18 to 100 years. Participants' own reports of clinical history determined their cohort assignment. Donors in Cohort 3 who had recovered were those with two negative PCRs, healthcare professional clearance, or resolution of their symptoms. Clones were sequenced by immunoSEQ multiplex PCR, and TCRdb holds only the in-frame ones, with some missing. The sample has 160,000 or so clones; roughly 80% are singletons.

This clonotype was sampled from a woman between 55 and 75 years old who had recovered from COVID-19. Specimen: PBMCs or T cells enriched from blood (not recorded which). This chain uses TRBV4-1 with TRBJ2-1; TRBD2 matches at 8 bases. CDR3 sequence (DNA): TGCGCCAGCAGCCGGGGGACTAGTAATTATGAGCAGTTCTTC. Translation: CASSRGTSNYEQFF.